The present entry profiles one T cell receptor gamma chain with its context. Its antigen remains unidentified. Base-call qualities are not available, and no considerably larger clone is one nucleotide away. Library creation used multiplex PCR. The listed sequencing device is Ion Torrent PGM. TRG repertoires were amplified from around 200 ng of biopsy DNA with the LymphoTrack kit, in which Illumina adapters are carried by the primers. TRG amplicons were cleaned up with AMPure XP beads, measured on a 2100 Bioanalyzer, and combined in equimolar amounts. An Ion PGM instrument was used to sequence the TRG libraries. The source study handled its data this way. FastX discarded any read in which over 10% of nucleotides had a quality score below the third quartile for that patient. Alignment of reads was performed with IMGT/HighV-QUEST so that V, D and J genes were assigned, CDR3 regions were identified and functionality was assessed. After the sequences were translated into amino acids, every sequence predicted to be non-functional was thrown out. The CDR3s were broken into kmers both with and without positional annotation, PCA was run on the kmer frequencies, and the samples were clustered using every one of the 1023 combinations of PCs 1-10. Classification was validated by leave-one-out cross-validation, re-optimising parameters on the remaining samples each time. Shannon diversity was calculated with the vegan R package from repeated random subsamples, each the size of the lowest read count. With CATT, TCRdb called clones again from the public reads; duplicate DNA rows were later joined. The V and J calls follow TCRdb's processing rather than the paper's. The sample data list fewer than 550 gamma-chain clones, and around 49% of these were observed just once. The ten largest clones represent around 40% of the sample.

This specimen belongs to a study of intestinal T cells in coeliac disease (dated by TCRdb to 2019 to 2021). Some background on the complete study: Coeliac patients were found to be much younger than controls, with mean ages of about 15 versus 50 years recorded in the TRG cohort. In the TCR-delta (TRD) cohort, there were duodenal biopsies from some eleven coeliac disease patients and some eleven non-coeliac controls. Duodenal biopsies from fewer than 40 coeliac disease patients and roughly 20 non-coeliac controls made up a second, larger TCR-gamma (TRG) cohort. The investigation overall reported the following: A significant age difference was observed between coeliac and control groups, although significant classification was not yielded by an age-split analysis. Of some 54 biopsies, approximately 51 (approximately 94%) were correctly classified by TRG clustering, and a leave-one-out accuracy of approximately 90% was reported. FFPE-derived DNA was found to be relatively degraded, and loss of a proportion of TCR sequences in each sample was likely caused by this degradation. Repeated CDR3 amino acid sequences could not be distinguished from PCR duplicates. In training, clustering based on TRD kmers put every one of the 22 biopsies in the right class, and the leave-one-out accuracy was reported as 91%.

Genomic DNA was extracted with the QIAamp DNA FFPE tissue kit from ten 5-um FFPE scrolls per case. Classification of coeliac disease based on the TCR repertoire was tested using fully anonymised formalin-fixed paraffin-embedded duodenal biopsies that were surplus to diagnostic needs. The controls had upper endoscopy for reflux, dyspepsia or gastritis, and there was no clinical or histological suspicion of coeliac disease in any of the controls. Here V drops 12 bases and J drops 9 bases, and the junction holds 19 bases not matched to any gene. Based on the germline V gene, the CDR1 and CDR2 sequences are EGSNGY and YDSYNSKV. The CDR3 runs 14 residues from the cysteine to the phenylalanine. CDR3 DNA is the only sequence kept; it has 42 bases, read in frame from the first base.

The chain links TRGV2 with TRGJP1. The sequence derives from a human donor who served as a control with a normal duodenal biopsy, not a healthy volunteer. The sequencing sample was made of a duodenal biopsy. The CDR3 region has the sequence CAHPGTGSSWFKIF. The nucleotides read TGTGCCCACCCTGGGACGGGCTCTAGTTGGTTCAAGATATTT.